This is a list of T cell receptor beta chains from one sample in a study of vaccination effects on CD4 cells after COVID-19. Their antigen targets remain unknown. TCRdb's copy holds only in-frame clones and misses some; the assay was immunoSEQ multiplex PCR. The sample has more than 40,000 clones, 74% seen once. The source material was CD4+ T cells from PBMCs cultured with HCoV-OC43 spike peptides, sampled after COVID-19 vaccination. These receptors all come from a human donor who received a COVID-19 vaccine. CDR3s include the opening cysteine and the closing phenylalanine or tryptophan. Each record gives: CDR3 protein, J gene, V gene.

CASSLAVAAYEQYF | TRBJ2-7 | TRBV7-9
CASTITGLNTEAFF | TRBJ1-1 | TRBV2
CASSQPTEDRRNTIYF | TRBJ1-3 | TRBV4-1
CASGDSGAGSNQPQHF | TRBJ1-5 | TRBV3-1/TRBV3-2
CTSSQAGGPYNEQFF | TRBJ2-1 | TRBV1
CASSFRYPKNIQYF | TRBJ2-4 | TRBV5-1
CASVGSGANVLTF | TRBJ2-6 | TRBV6-5
CSVVPGGSYNEQFF | TRBJ2-1 | TRBV29-1
CASSQGIREAYEQYF | TRBJ2-7 | TRBV4-2
CASSFGGRNSYEQYF | TRBJ2-7 | TRBV5-1
CASSLPGAGANVLTF | TRBJ2-6 | TRBV5-6
CASSPPGQGSRWAFF | TRBJ1-1 | TRBV7-9
CASTLRASNSPLHF | TRBJ1-6 | TRBV2
CASSRTIGAVASYEQYF | TRBJ2-7 | TRBV5-8
CASSLGRGRGAFF | TRBJ1-1 | TRBV11-2
CASSSTRQYPSYEQYF | TRBJ2-7 | TRBV5-1
CASMKDLSQGEQYF | TRBJ2-7 | TRBV2
CASSFGRDRGLNQPQHF | TRBJ1-5 | TRBV5-5
CASSPGMESYEQYF | TRBJ2-7 | TRBV18
CASSQDSWATDSGNTIYF | TRBJ1-3 | TRBV3-1/TRBV3-2
CASTVAEGVTGELFF | TRBJ2-2 | TRBV6-5
CASSESGGTNSPLHF | TRBJ1-6 | TRBV10-2
CASSIVRGLLFGPQHF | TRBJ1-5 | TRBV19
CASSFDILGEQYF | TRBJ2-7 | TRBV7-9
CAINNQPIAGGRYF | TRBJ2-3 | TRBV10-3